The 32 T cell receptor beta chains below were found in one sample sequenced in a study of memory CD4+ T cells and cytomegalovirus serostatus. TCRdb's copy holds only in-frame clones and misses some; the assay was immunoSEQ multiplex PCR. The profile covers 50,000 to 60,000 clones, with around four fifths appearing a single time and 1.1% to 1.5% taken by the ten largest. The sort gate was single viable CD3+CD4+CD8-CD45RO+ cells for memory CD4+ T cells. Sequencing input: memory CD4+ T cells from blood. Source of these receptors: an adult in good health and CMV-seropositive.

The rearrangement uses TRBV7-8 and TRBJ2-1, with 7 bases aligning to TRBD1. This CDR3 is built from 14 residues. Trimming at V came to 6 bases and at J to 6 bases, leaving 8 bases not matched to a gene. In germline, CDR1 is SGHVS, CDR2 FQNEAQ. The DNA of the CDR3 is TGTGCCAGCAGGGGGGACAGTAAAGGCAATGAGCAGTTCTTC. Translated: CASRGDSKGNEQFF.

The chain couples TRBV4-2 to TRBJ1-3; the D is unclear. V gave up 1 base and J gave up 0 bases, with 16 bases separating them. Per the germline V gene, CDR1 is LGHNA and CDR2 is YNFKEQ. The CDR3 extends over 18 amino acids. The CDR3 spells CASSQGFGGVSSGNTIYF. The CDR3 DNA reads TGTGCCAGCAGCCAAGGATTCGGTGGGGTGAGCTCTGGAAACACCATATATTTT.

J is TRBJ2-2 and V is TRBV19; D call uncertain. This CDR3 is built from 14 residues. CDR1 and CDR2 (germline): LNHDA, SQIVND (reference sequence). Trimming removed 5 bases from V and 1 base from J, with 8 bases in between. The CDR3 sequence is CASSSQMNTGELFF. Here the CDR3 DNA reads TGTGCCAGTAGTTCACAGATGAACACCGGGGAGCTGTTTTTT.

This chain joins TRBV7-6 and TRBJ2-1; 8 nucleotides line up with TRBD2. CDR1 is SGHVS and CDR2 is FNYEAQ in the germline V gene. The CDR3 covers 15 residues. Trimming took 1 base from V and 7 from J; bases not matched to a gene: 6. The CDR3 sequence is CASSLVGTRQNEQFF. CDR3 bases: TGTGCCAGCAGCTTAGTGGGGACTAGGCAGAATGAGCAGTTCTTC.

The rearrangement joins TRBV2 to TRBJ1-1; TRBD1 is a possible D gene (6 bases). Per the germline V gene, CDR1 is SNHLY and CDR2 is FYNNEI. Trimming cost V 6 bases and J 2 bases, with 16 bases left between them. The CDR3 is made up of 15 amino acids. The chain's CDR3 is CASRGYSGANTEAFF. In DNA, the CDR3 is TGTGCCAGCAGGGGCTATTCAGGGGCCAACACTGAAGCTTTCTTT.

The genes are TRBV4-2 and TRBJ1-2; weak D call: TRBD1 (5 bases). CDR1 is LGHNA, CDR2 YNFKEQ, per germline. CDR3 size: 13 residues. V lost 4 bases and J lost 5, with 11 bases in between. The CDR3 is CASSPVTVYGYTF. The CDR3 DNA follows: TGTGCCAGCAGCCCAGTGACAGTTTATGGCTACACCTTC.

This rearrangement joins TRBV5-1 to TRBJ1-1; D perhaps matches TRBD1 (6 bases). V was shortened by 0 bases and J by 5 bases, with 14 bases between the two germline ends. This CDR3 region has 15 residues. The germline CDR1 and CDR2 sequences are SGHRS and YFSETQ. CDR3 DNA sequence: TGCGCCAGCAGCTTGGCGGCAGGGGAGGGGACTGAAGCTTTCTTT. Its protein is CASSLAAGEGTEAFF.

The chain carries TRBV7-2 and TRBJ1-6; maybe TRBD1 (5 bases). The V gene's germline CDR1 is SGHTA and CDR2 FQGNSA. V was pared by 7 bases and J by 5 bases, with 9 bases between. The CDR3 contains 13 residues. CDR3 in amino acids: CASKGPNNSPLHF. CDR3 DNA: TGTGCCAGCAAGGGGCCTAATAATTCACCCCTCCACTTT. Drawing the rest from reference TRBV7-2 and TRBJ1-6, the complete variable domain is GAGVSQSPSNKVTEKGKDVELRCDPISGHTALYWYRQSLGQGLEFLIYFQGNSAPDKSGLPSDRFSAERTGGSVSTLTIQRTQQEDSAVYLCASKGPNNSPLHFGNGTRLTVT.

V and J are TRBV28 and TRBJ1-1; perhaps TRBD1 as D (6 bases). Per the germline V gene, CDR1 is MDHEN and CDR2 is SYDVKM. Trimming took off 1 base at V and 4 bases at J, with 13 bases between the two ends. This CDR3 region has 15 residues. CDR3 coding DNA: TGTGCCAGCAGTTTATCCACCAGGGGCCTCACTGAAGCTTTCTTT. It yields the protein CASSLSTRGLTEAFF.

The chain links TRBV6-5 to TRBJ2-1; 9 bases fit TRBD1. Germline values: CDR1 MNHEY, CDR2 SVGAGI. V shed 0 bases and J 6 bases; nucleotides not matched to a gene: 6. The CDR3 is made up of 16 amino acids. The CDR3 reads CASSYSGTGKGNEQFF. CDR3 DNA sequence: TGTGCCAGCAGTTACTCCGGGACAGGGAAGGGCAATGAGCAGTTCTTC.

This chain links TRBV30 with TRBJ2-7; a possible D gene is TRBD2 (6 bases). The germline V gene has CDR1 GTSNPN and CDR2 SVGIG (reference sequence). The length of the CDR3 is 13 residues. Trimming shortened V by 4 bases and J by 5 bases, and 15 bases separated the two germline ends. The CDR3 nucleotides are TGTGCCTGGAAGCAGGGAGGCAGCCACGAGCAGTACTTC. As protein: CAWKQGGSHEQYF. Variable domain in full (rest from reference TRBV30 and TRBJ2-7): SQTIHQWPATLVQPVGSPLSLECTVEGTSNPNLYWYRQAAGRGLQLLFYSVGIGQISSEVPQNLSASRPQDRQFILSSKKLLLSDSGFYLCAWKQGGSHEQYFGPGTRLTVT.

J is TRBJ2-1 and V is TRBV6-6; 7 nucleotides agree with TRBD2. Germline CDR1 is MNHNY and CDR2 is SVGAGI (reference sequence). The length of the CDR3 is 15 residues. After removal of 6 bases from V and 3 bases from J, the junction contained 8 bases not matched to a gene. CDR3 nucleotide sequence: TGTGCCAGCAGACTCGGCGGGAGACTCTACAATGAGCAGTTCTTC. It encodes CASRLGGRLYNEQFF.

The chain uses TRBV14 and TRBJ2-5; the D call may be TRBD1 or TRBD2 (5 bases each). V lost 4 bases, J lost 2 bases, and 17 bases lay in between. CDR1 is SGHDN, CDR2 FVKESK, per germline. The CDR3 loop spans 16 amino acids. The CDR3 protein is CASSLFGGTTQETQYF. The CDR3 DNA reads TGTGCCAGCAGCCTTTTTGGTGGGACGACTCAAGAGACCCAGTACTTC.

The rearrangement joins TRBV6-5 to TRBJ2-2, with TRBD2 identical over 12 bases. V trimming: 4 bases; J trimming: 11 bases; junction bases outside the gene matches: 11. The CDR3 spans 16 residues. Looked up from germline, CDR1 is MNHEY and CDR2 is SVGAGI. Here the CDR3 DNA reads TGTGCCAGCAGTTCACGACGGACTAGCGGGAAAGTAGAGCTGTTTTTT. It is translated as CASSSRRTSGKVELFF.

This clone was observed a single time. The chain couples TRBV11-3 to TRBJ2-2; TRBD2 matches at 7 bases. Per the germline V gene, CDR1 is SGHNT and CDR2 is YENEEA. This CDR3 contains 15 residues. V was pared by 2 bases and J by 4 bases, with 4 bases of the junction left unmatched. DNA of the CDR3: TGTGCCAGCAGCTTAACGGGAGGCCCCACCGGGGAGCTGTTTTTT. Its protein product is CASSLTGGPTGELFF.

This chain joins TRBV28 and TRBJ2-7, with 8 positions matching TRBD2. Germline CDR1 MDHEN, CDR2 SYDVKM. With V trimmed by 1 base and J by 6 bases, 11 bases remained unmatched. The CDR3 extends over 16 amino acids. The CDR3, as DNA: TGTGCCAGCAGTTTATTCCCGGGAGGGCGCTTCGGCGAGCAGTACTTC. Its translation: CASSLFPGGRFGEQYF.

The CDR3 DNA reads as TGTGCCAGCAGCCCTTTCGACGGACAGGGTGATCAGCCCCAGCATTTT. Amino acids: CASSPFDGQGDQPQHF. V is TRBV25-1 and J is TRBJ1-5, with TRBD1 matching 8 bases. The CDR3 runs 16 residues. V lost 6 bases to trimming and J lost 5 bases; unmatched junction nucleotides: 12. Germline V gene data show CDR1 as MGHDK and CDR2 as SYGVNS.

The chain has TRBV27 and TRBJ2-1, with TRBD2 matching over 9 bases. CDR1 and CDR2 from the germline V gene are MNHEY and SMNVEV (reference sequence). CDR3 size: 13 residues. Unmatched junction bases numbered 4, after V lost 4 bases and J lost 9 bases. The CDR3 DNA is TGTGCCAGCAGTTCGGGACTAGCCCTTGAGCAGTTCTTC. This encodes CASSSGLALEQFF.

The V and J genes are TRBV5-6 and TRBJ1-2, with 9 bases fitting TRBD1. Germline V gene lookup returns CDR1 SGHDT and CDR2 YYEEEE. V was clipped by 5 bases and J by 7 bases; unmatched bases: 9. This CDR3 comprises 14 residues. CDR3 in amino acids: CASSGDRVHGGYTF. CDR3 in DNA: TGTGCCAGCAGTGGGGACAGGGTGCATGGTGGCTACACCTTC.

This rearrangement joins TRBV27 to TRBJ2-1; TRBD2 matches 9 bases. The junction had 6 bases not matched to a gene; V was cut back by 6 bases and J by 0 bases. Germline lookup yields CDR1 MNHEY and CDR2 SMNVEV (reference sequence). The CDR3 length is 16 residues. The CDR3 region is CASRESGGISYNEQFF. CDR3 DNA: TGTGCCAGCAGAGAAAGCGGGGGGATCTCCTACAATGAGCAGTTCTTC.

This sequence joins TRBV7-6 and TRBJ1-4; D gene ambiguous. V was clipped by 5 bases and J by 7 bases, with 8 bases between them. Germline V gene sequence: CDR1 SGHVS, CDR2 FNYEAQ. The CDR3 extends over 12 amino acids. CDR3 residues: CASSPRGEKLFF. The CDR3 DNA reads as TGTGCCAGCAGCCCCCGGGGTGAAAAACTGTTTTTT.

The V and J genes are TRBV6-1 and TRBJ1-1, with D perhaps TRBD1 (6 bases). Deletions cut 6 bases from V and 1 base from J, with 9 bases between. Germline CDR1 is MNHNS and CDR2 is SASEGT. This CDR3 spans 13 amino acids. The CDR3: CASRKGGNTEAFF. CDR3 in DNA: TGTGCCAGCAGAAAAGGGGGGAACACTGAAGCTTTCTTT.

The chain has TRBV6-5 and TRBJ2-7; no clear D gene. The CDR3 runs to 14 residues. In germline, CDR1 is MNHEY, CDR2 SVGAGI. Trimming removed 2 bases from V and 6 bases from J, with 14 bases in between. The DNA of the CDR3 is TGTGCCAGCAGTTACACTACTACTTCAGCCGAGCAGTACTTC. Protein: CASSYTTTSAEQYF.

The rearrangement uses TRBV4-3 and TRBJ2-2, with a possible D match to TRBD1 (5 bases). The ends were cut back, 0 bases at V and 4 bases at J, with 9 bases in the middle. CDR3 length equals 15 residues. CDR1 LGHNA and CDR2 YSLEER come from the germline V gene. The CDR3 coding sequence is TGCGCCAGCAGCCAAGACAGGGTTAGCACCGGGGAGCTGTTTTTT. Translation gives CASSQDRVSTGELFF.

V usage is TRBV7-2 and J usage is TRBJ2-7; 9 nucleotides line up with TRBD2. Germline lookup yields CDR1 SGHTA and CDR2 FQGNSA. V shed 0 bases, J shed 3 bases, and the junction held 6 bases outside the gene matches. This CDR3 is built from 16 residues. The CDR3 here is CASSLAGGRVLYEQYF. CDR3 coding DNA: TGTGCCAGCAGCTTAGCTGGCGGGAGGGTCCTCTACGAGCAGTACTTC.

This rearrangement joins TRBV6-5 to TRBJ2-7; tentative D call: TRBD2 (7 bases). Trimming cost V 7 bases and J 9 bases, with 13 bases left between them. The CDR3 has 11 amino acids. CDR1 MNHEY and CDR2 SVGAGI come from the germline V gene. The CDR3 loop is CASKGEGRQYF. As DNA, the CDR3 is TGTGCCAGCAAGGGGGAGGGAAGGCAGTACTTC.

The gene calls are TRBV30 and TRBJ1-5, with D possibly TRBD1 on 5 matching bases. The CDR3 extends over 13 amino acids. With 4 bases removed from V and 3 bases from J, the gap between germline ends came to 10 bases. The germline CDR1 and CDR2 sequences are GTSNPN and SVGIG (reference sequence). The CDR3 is CAWTPGPNQPQHF. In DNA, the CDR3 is TGTGCCTGGACTCCAGGGCCCAATCAGCCCCAGCATTTT.

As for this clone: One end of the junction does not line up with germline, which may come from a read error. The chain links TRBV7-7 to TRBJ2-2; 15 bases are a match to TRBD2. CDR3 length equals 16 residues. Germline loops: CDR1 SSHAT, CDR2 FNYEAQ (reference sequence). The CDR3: CASSLGLAGGAGELFF. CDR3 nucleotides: TGTGCTAGCAGCCTGGGACTAGCGGGGGGTGCCGGGGAGCTGTTTTTT.

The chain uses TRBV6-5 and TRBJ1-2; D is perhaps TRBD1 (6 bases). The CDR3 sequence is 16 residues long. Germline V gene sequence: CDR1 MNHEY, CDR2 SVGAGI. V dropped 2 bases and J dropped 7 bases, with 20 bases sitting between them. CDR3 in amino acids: CASSYDGGSPRGGYTF. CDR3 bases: TGTGCCAGCAGTTACGACGGGGGCTCTCCGAGGGGTGGCTACACCTTC.

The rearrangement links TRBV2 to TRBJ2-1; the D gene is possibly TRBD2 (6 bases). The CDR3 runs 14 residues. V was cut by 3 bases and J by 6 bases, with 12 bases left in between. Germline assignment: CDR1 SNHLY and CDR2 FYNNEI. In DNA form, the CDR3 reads TGTGCCAGCAGTGATCGCGGGGTTGGCAATGAGCAGTTCTTC. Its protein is CASSDRGVGNEQFF.

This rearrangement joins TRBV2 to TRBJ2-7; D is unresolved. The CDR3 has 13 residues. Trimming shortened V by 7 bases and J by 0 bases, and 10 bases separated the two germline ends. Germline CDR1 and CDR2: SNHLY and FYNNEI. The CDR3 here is CASTASTSYEQYF. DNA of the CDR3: TGTGCCAGCACTGCTTCCACCTCCTACGAGCAGTACTTC.

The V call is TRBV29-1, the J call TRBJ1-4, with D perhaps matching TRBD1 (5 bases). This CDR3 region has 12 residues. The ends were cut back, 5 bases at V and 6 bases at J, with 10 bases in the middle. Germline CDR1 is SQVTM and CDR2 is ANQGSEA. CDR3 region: CSVSPGDEKLFF. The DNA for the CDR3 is TGCAGCGTTTCCCCGGGGGATGAAAAACTGTTTTTT.